Listed here are 30 T cell receptor beta chains from one sample, sequenced in a study of blood T cells in healthy people across ages. Next came a second PCR, run for about 6 to 11 cycles, which used a sample-barcoded 5' primer along with a J-beta primer mix. TCRdb reprocessed the 5' RACE reads via MiXCR and lists one record per CDR3 protein. The data contain some 700,000 distinct CDR3 sequences, approximately 39% of them singletons. Sequencing input: blood. Receptors were obtained from a woman aged 60-75 years in good health.

V and J are TRBV18 and TRBJ1-1; D possibly corresponds to TRBD1 (5 bases). This CDR3 spans 15 amino acids. The germline V and J ends were trimmed by 0 bases and 4 bases, with 12 bases remaining between them. The germline CDR1 and CDR2 sequences are KGHSH and LQKENI. DNA for the CDR3: TGTGCCAGCTCACCACCGTCAGGGAAGGGCACTGAAGCTTTCTTT. Residues: CASSPPSGKGTEAFF.

The table lists this clonotype with a few counts. The V call is TRBV7-9, the J call TRBJ2-3; a weak D match, TRBD1 (5 bases). Germline loops: CDR1 SEHNR, CDR2 FQNEAQ (reference sequence). V was clipped by 5 bases and J by 0 bases, with 12 bases between them. The CDR3 length is 15 residues. The CDR3 spells CASSPGQISTDTQYF. DNA for the CDR3: TGTGCCAGCAGCCCCGGACAAATTAGCACAGATACGCAGTATTTT.

This chain uses TRBV6-5 with TRBJ1-2, with D tentatively TRBD1 (6 bases). Germline values: CDR1 MNHEY, CDR2 SVGAGI. This CDR3 has 12 residues. V was trimmed by 10 bases and J by 4 bases, leaving 13 bases between them. The CDR3 sequence: CATRRGFYGYTF. The DNA of the CDR3 is TGTGCCACCCGCAGGGGCTTCTATGGCTACACCTTC.

There are a few counts of this clonotype. This chain uses TRBV4-2 with TRBJ2-1; 13 positions agree with TRBD2. CDR3 length: 18 residues. CDR1 and CDR2 (germline): LGHNA, YNFKEQ. The ends lost 6 bases at V and 0 bases at J; junction bases unmatched: 8. CDR3 amino acids: CASRRTSGRGSSYNEQFF. CDR3 nucleotide sequence: TGTGCCAGCAGGAGGACTAGCGGGAGAGGGAGCTCCTACAATGAGCAGTTCTTC.

This clonotype was seen a few times. This chain's CDR3 is CASSYLRGAGTNEQYF. For the CDR3, the DNA is TGTGCCAGCAGTTATTTGAGGGGGGCAGGCACAAACGAGCAGTACTTC. The chain joins TRBV12-3 or TRBV12-4 to TRBJ2-5; D tentatively reads TRBD1 or TRBD2 (6 bases each). Near its end, the DNA agrees better with TRBJ2-7, so the J call may be wrong. The CDR3 contains 16 residues.

This clonotype was detected only a few times. CDR3 DNA sequence: TGTGCCAGCAGTCCTCTGATAGCGGGAGAGACCGGGGAGCTGTTTTTT. Amino acid sequence: CASSPLIAGETGELFF. V gene TRBV6-2 or TRBV6-3 combines with J gene TRBJ2-2; TRBD2 agrees at 9 bases. After removal of 5 bases from V and 5 bases from J, the junction contained 9 bases not matched to a gene. Germline V CDR1 and CDR2: MNHEY, SVGEGT. CDR3 length: 16 amino acids.

The V and J genes are TRBV6-6 and TRBJ2-7; TRBD1 matches 9 bases. CDR1 and CDR2 (germline): MNHNY, SVGAGI (reference sequence). Trimming took 2 bases from V and 12 from J; bases not matched to a gene: 5. This CDR3 region has 12 residues. Here the CDR3 DNA reads TGTGCCAGCAGTTACGAGGACAGGGGCTGGTACTTC. This sequence encodes CASSYEDRGWYF.

Points on this clonotype: The junction differs from germline at one of its ends, possibly a read error. This sequence joins TRBV4-3 and TRBJ2-6, with D possibly TRBD2 on 6 matching bases. CDR3 length: 19 residues. Germline V CDR1 and CDR2: LGHNA, YSLEER. The CDR3 loop is CAGSQDRGGWGSGANVLTF. The CDR3 region has the DNA TGCGCCGGCAGCCAAGACCGTGGAGGGTGGGGATCTGGGGCCAACGTCCTGACTTTC.

This clonotype was counted between two and nine times. The chain's CDR3 is CASSSGGAGALGYTF. CDR3 bases: TGTGCCAGCAGTTCAGGGGGGGCAGGGGCGCTAGGCTACACCTTC. The V and J genes are TRBV7-2 and TRBJ1-2; TRBD1 matches at 7 bases. CDR1 and CDR2 from the germline V gene are SGHTA and FQGNSA. After removal of 6 bases from V and 8 bases from J, the junction contained 15 bases not matched to a gene. The CDR3 totals 15 residues.

V and J are TRBV12-3 or TRBV12-4 and TRBJ2-3, with TRBD2 matching over 12 bases. V dropped 6 bases and J dropped 4; count of bases not matched to a gene: 11. The CDR3 has 17 residues. CDR3 DNA: TGTGCCAGCAGCCTACCGAGGTCTAGCGGGAGGGCAGATACGCAGTATTTT. This sequence encodes CASSLPRSSGRADTQYF.

The chain links TRBV9 to TRBJ1-2; 8 nucleotides agree with TRBD1. Germline values: CDR1 SGDLS, CDR2 YYNGEE. The length of the CDR3 is 14 residues. The V segment lost 0 bases and the J segment 7 bases; nucleotides outside the gene matches: 5. The CDR3 DNA follows: TGTGCCAGCAGCGTAGCAGGGGGCGGGTTTGGCTACACCTTC. Encoded protein: CASSVAGGGFGYTF.

J is TRBJ2-6 and V is TRBV6-1; D perhaps matches TRBD1 (5 bases). Between the trimmed V and J ends, which lost 6 bases and 0 bases, there was a span of 12 bases. The CDR3 spans 16 residues. Germline CDR1 and CDR2: MNHNS and SASEGT. The CDR3 is CASRGPPGSGANVLTF. DNA for the CDR3: TGTGCCAGCAGGGGGCCACCGGGCTCTGGGGCCAACGTCCTGACTTTC.

V is TRBV20-1 and J is TRBJ1-1; TRBD1 might be the D (5 bases). The germline CDR1 and CDR2 sequences are DFQATT and SNEGSKA (reference sequence). Trimming took 6 bases from V and 3 from J, leaving 20 bases between them. CDR3 length: 15 residues. CDR3 DNA: TGCAGTGCCAGGAGGGACGCCCTGGACTACACTGAAGCTTTCTTT. Protein product: CSARRDALDYTEAFF.

This chain links TRBV3-1 with TRBJ2-2; 7 bases are a match to TRBD2. This CDR3 has 14 amino acids. The germline V gene has CDR1 LGHDT and CDR2 YNNKEL (reference sequence). V was pared by 4 bases and J by 4 bases, with 3 bases of the junction left unmatched. CDR3 in DNA: TGTGCCAGCAGCCCGACTAGCCCCACCGGGGAGCTGTTTTTT. Translated: CASSPTSPTGELFF.

The V gene is TRBV29-1, the J gene TRBJ2-5; D might be TRBD1 (5 bases). Germline V lookup: CDR1 SQVTM, CDR2 ANQGSEA. This CDR3 has 17 amino acids. With 8 bases removed from V and 0 bases from J, the gap between germline ends came to 25 bases. As DNA, the CDR3 is TGCAGCACCAACCCACAGACAGTTACTCGGGACCAAGAGACCCAGTACTTC. Translation gives CSTNPQTVTRDQETQYF. Based on the CDR3 plus reference TRBV29-1 and TRBJ2-5, the full variable domain is SAVISQKPSRDICQRGTSLTIQCQVDSQVTMMFWYRQQPGQSLTLIATANQGSEATYESGFVIDKFPISRPNLTFSTLTVSNMSPEDSSIYLCSTNPQTVTRDQETQYFGPGTRLLVL.

The chain links TRBV7-8 to TRBJ2-1, with 11 bases that match TRBD2. The J call may be incorrect, as the DNA end agrees better with TRBJ2-7. The CDR3 runs to 22 residues. Germline CDR1 SGHVS, CDR2 FQNEAQ. The CDR3 nucleotides are TGTGCCAGCAGCCCGGGTCGGTTCCCGGGACTAGCGGCCCAAAGCTCCTACAATGAGCAGTACTTC. Translated, it gives CASSPGRFPGLAAQSSYNEQYF.

V usage is TRBV7-2 and J usage is TRBJ2-7; D is unclear. V was clipped by 1 base and J by 7 bases, with 14 bases between them. Germline V lookup: CDR1 SGHTA, CDR2 FQGNSA. This CDR3 is built from 14 residues. For the CDR3, the DNA is TGTGCCAGCAGCTTAGTTAGCACCTCCTGGGAGCAGTACTTC. Translated: CASSLVSTSWEQYF.

This sequence joins TRBV7-8 and TRBJ2-2; TRBD1 aligns across 8 bases. CDR1 is SGHVS and CDR2 is FQNEAQ in the germline V gene. J gave up 4 bases and V 1 base, and 2 bases lay outside the gene matches. The CDR3 is made up of 15 amino acids. The CDR3 nucleotides are TGTGCCAGCAGCTTAGGGACAGGGAGCACCGGGGAGCTGTTTTTT. It is translated as CASSLGTGSTGELFF.

This rearrangement joins TRBV20-1 to TRBJ2-7, with 8 bases identical to TRBD2. Losses at the gene ends were 5 bases for V and 4 bases for J; bases not matched to a gene: 4. The germline CDR1 and CDR2 sequences are DFQATT and SNEGSKA (reference sequence). The CDR3 has 12 residues. The CDR3 is CSAQRGGYEQYF. CDR3 in DNA: TGCAGTGCTCAACGGGGGGGGTACGAGCAGTACTTC.

This CDR3 is CASSDRGRTDTQYF. CDR3 coding DNA: TGTGCCAGCAGCGACAGGGGCCGCACAGATACGCAGTATTTT. The rearrangement uses TRBV9 and TRBJ2-3; TRBD1 aligns across 7 bases. The CDR3 covers 14 residues. Per the germline V gene, CDR1 is SGDLS and CDR2 is YYNGEE. Trimming cost V 3 bases and J 1 base; bases outside gene matches: 2.

The chain joins TRBV3-1 to TRBJ2-7; no clear D gene. Trimming cost V 1 base and J 1 base, with 5 bases left between them. The CDR3 is 13 residues long. Germline V gene sequence: CDR1 LGHDT, CDR2 YNNKEL (reference sequence). CDR3 in amino acids: CASSQAQSYEQYF. The CDR3 DNA reads as TGTGCCAGCAGCCAAGCACAGTCCTACGAGCAGTACTTC.

This chain joins TRBV29-1 and TRBJ1-1; 7 nucleotides align to TRBD1. Per germline, CDR1 SQVTM and CDR2 ANQGSEA. V was clipped by 7 bases and J by 1 base; unmatched bases: 9. The CDR3 is 14 residues long. In nucleotides, the CDR3 is TGCAGCGCTAACAACAGGGGTCAGAACACTGAAGCTTTCTTT. It is translated as CSANNRGQNTEAFF. Full variable domain (outside the CDR3, taken from reference TRBV29-1 and TRBJ1-1): SAVISQKPSRDICQRGTSLTIQCQVDSQVTMMFWYRQQPGQSLTLIATANQGSEATYESGFVIDKFPISRPNLTFSTLTVSNMSPEDSSIYLCSANNRGQNTEAFFGQGTRLTVV.

V is TRBV7-8 and J is TRBJ2-7; tentatively, D is TRBD1 (6 bases). V dropped 1 base and J dropped 1 base, with 8 bases sitting between them. Germline assignment: CDR1 SGHVS and CDR2 FQNEAQ. The length of the CDR3 is 14 residues. The CDR3 DNA reads TGTGCCAGCAGCTTAGAGGACAGTTCCTACGAGCAGTACTTC. This codes for CASSLEDSSYEQYF. Full variable domain (rest looked up from reference TRBV7-8 and TRBJ2-7): GAGVSQSPRYKVAKRGQDVALRCDPISGHVSLFWYQQALGQGPEFLTYFQNEAQLDKSGLPSDRFFAERPEGSVSTLKIQRTQQEDSAVYLCASSLEDSSYEQYFGPGTRLTVT.

Only a few counts were recorded for this clonotype. The gene calls are TRBV7-2 and TRBJ2-7, with D uncertain. The germline gives CDR1 SGHTA, CDR2 FQGNSA. This CDR3 has 16 amino acids. V dropped 10 bases and J dropped 0 bases, with 22 bases sitting between them. The DNA for the CDR3 is TGTGCCATCGAAGCCCCGGGCCTCGTGGGCTCCTACGAGCAGTACTTC. Translated, it gives CAIEAPGLVGSYEQYF.

Worth noting for this clonotype: This sequence may be a read error, since a much larger clone differs from it by one base. The V gene is TRBV29-1, the J gene TRBJ2-1; tentative D call: TRBD2 (6 bases). V was cut by 5 bases and J by 8 bases, with 25 bases left in between. From germline, CDR1 is SQVTM and CDR2 ANQGSEA. The CDR3 length is 16 residues. CDR3 loop: CSVKKEGYPGSDEQFF. CDR3 DNA: TGCAGCGTTAAAAAGGAGGGCTACCCGGGGTCCGATGAGCAGTTCTTC.

There are a few counts of this clonotype. The genes are TRBV29-1 and TRBJ2-5, with D tentatively TRBD2 (5 bases). The CDR3 extends over 12 amino acids. Looked up from germline, CDR1 is SQVTM and CDR2 is ANQGSEA. Trimming removed 4 bases from V and 11 bases from J, with 17 bases in between. The CDR3 nucleotides read TGCAGCGTTGCCCCTACTCTGTGGGAGCAGTACTTC. Amino acid sequence: CSVAPTLWEQYF.

The chain uses TRBV29-1 and TRBJ1-6; 7 nucleotides agree with TRBD1. V shed 4 bases, J shed 8 bases, and the junction held 5 bases outside the gene matches. The CDR3 has 13 amino acids. Germline lookup yields CDR1 SQVTM and CDR2 ANQGSEA. As DNA, the CDR3 is TGCAGCGTTGGGTGGGACAGCGATTCACCCCTCCACTTT. Translated, it gives CSVGWDSDSPLHF.

This clonotype was detected a few times. This sequence joins TRBV7-9 and TRBJ1-2, with unresolved D. CDR3 size: 13 residues. Trimming stripped 3 bases from V and 6 bases from J, with 11 bases between. Germline values: CDR1 SEHNR, CDR2 FQNEAQ (reference sequence). CDR3 bases: TGTGCCAGCAGCTTGGATTGGAGGGATGGCTACACCTTC. Its protein is CASSLDWRDGYTF.

Remarks on this clonotype: Given a much more abundant clone one base away, this may be a read error. The V gene is TRBV29-1, the J gene TRBJ2-5; D is possibly TRBD1 or TRBD2 (5 bases each). The germline V gene has CDR1 SQVTM and CDR2 ANQGSEA. V lost 0 bases to trimming and J lost 4 bases, with 18 bases between them. The CDR3 loop spans 16 amino acids. CDR3: CSVEDNRGPYRETQYF. Written as DNA, the CDR3 is TGCAGCGTTGAAGATAACCGGGGCCCTTACCGAGAGACCCAGTACTTC.

V and J are TRBV7-9 and TRBJ1-4; tentatively, D is TRBD1 (5 bases). The CDR3 extends over 15 amino acids. The V gene lost 1 base and the J gene lost 8 bases, with 14 bases spanning the gap. The germline V gene encodes CDR1 SEHNR and CDR2 FQNEAQ (reference sequence). Written as DNA, the CDR3 is TGTGCCAGCAGCTTAGTAGAAGGGGTCAAAGAAAAACTGTTTTTT. Protein sequence: CASSLVEGVKEKLFF.